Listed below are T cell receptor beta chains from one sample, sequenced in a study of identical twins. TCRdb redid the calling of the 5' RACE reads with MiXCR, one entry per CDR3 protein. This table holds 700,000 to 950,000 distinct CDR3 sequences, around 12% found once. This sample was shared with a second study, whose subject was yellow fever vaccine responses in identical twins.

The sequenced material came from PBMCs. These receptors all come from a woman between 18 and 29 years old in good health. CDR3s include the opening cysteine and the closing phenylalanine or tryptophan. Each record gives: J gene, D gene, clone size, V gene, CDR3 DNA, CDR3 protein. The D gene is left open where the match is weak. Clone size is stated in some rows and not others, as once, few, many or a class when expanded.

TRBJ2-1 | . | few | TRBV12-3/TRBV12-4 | TGTGCCAGCAGTTTATCGAGAAGGAATGAGCAGTTCTTC | CASSLSRRNEQFF
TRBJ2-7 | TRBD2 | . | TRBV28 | TGTGCCAGCAGGACTAGCGGGAGATACGAGCAGTACTTC | CASRTSGRYEQYF
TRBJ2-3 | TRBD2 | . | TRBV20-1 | TGCAGTGCTAGAGATTTACCCACGCGCGGGGGGGCCATGGGACCCACAGATACGCAGTATTTT | CSARDLPTRGGAMGPTDTQYF
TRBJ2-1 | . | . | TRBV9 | TGTGCCAGCAGCGTAGGGACAACAGGTTCGAGCTCCTACAATGAGCAGTTCTTC | CASSVGTTGSSSYNEQFF
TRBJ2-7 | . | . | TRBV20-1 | TGCAGTGCTAGAGATCGGACGTCTACCTACGAGCAGTACTTC | CSARDRTSTYEQYF
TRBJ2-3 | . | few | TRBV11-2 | TGTGCCAGCAGCTTAGGGTGGGGGACTAGCACAGATACGCAGTATTTT | CASSLGWGTSTDTQYF
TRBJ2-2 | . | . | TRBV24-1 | TGTGCCACCAGTGATCCGGACTGGGGTAGAGGGGAGCTGTTTTTT | CATSDPDWGRGELFF
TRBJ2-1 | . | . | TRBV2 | TGTGCCAGCAGTGAAGGTACCCTTGTCGCTGGGGCCTACAATGAGCAGTTCTTC | CASSEGTLVAGAYNEQFF
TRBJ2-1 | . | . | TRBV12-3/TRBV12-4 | TGTGCCAGCAGTTTATCCCGGGGATCGGGTGAGCAGTTCTTC | CASSLSRGSGEQFF
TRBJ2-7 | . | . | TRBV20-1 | TGCAGTGCTCCTATCGCGGGACCTAGCTACGAGCAGTACTTC | CSAPIAGPSYEQYF
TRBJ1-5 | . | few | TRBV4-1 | TGCGCCAGCAGCCAAGACGGAGGAGGAAATCAGCCCCAGCATTTT | CASSQDGGGNQPQHF
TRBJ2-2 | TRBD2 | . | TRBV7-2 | TGTGCCAGCACGTGGCGGGGGGGCTTGGGCACCGGGGAGCTGTTTTTT | CASTWRGGLGTGELFF
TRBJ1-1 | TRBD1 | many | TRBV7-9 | TGTGCCAGCAGCCCCCGGACAGGGTGGGTTTACACTGAAGCTTTCTTT | CASSPRTGWVYTEAFF
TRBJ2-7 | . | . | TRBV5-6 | TGTGCCAGCAGCCTAGGGGGGACTTCTAACTCCTACGAGCAGTACTTC | CASSLGGTSNSYEQYF
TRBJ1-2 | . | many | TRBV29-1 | TGCAGCGTTGATATTTCGGGATCCAGCGGCTACACCTTC | CSVDISGSSGYTF
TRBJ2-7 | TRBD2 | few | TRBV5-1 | TGCGCCAGCAGCTTGGAAGCGGGAGGAAACTACGAGCAGTACTTC | CASSLEAGGNYEQYF
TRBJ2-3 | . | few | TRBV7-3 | TGTGCCAGCAGCTTAAAACAGGGTTCCACAGATACGCAGTATTTT | CASSLKQGSTDTQYF
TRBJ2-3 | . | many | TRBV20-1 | TGCAGTGCTAGCCCCGACTTATCAGATACGCAGTATTTT | CSASPDLSDTQYF
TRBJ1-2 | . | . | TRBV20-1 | TGCAGTGCCCCCCGGCGCCTCGGGGGCTACACCTTC | CSAPRRLGGYTF
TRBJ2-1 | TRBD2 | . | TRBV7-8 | TGTGCCAGCAGCCTCCTGACTAGCGGGAGTGAGCAGTTCTTC | CASSLLTSGSEQFF
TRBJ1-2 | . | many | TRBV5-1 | TGCGCCAGCAGCTTCGGGACGGACTATGGCTACACCTTC | CASSFGTDYGYTF
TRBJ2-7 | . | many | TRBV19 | TGTGCCAGTAGTTTCGGACAAGTCTACGAGCAGTACTTC | CASSFGQVYEQYF
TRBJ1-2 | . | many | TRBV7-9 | TGTGCCAGCAGCCCGACAGGAAGCCCTGGCTACACCTTC | CASSPTGSPGYTF
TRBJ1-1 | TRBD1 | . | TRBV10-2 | TGCGCCAGCAGTGATCAAAGGGACAGGGGCCCGAACACTGAAGCTTTCTTT | CASSDQRDRGPNTEAFF
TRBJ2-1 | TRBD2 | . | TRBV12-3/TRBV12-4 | TGTGCCAGCAGCCTTCCGGGACTAGCGGTCTACAATGAGCAGTTCTTC | CASSLPGLAVYNEQFF
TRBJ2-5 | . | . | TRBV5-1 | TGCGCCAGCAGCTGGGACTCGGGGACTCAAGAGACCCAGTACTTC | CASSWDSGTQETQYF
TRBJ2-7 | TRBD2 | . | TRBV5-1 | TGCGCCAGCAGCTTGGCCTTCGGGGACACCGGGACTAGCGGGAAGGCGCAGTACTTC | CASSLAFGDTGTSGKAQYF
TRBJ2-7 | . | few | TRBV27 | TGTGCCAGCAGTTTCCAGCAGGGTACGAAGTACTTC | CASSFQQGTKYF
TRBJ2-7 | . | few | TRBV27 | TGTGCCAGCAGCCAATCAGGGGCCTACGAGCAGTACTTC | CASSQSGAYEQYF